This T cell receptor beta chain was recorded in a study of a mutant IDH1 vaccine in newly diagnosed glioma (dated by TCRdb to about 2021). Study-level background: Eight vaccinations were administered to patients in weeks 1, 3, 5, 7, 11, 15, 19 and 23, corresponding to visits V03 through V10. Prior to enrollment, patients had been given standard therapy consisting of radiotherapy alone, temozolomide alone, or radiochemotherapy with temozolomide, with the combination given to most patients. Peripheral blood was drawn at six visits: V03 (baseline), V05, V07, V10, V12 and V13. Of the roughly 34 treated patients, 62.5% were male and 37.5% were female, and a mean age of roughly 41 years was recorded. Longitudinal TCRB deep sequencing was done for 25 to 30 treated patients, wherever samples were available for exploratory analyses. In the chemotherapy-containing groups, vaccination started alongside temozolomide cycles, whereas in patients who had radiotherapy alone it started 4-6 weeks after radiotherapy. The study at large found these results: Immune responses induced by the vaccine were seen in around 94% of patients across multiple MHC alleles. Selection of PBMC samples for TCRB deep sequencing was based on availability. Pseudoprogression appeared unrelated to alterations in the top peripheral T cell clonotypes detected by TCRB sequencing. According to the authors, sample limitations meant that analyses of patient blood samples could not be reproduced.

The library was made by the immunoSEQ multiplex PCR assay. Following the manufacturer's protocol, the hsTCRB Kit was used to amplify rearranged TCR beta chain sequences. TCRB libraries were sequenced on an Illumina MiSeq. In the paper's pipeline: The kit vendor's proprietary platform handled demultiplexing, trimming and gene mapping. TCRdb limited this immuneACCESS table to in-frame rearrangements with V and J called. A share of clones is missing; checked studies link under half to unresolved V genes, and the rest is unexplained. D and trimming were read from the DNA, whereas the V and J calls and clone size are those reported in that table. Present in this sample are fewer than 75,000 clones, approximately 88% of which were seen just once. In total, the top ten clones hold about 9% of the sample. Per the publication, the time point label means: week 11, during vaccination. Each vaccine dose was 300 ug of a 20-mer mutant IDH1 peptide in Montanide, given subcutaneously with topical imiquimod. The donors had newly diagnosed IDH1-mutant astrocytomas of WHO grade 3 or 4 that showed loss of nuclear ATRX. The samples were drawn from NOA16, a multicentre, single-arm, open-label phase I trial in Germany that tested a mutant IDH1 peptide vaccine in humans for the first time. The DNeasy Blood and Tissue Kit was used to extract genomic DNA from EDTA blood for TCRB sequencing.

Remarks on this clone: Its antigen specificity is not known. No per-base quality is available; no much larger clone lies one base away.

The starting material was PBMCs, obtained from a glioma patient whose treatment included an IDH1 peptide vaccine. The clonotype comes from a woman aged 50 to 65 with glioma.

Read as DNA, the sequence is TGTGCCAGCAGACCGGGACAGGGAACCTACGAGCAGTACTTC. Translated, it reads CASRPGQGTYEQYF. The receptor chain draws on TRBV2 and TRBJ2-7; TRBD1 fits 9 bases in the junction. CDR1 SNHLY and CDR2 FYNNEI were looked up in the germline V gene. The CDR3 covers 14 residues, taking in both the cysteine and the phenylalanine. Only CDR3 DNA is held: 42 bases, read in frame from base 1. V and J are trimmed by 6 bases and 2 bases, and the gene matches miss 5 bases of the junction.